This T cell receptor (beta chain) stems from a study of blood T cells in healthy people across ages. The study's findings and limits: Long-lived donors exceeded aged donors in naive CD4+ cells and diversity.

Drawn from each donor were 8.5 to 10 milliliters of peripheral blood. The V end lost 2 bases, the J end lost 5 bases, and 10 bases lay between the germline ends. The germline V gene encodes CDR1 MNHEY and CDR2 SMNVEV (reference sequence). The CDR3 totals 13 residues. Next came a second PCR, run for about 6 to 12 cycles, which used a sample-barcoded 5' primer along with a J-beta primer mix. TCRdb redid the calling of the 5' RACE reads with MiXCR, one entry per CDR3 protein. This sample has some 1.5 million distinct CDR3 sequences; approximately 30% occur once, and the top ten carry around 7.7%. With regard to this clonotype: Its antigen is unknown.

This TCR came from a woman aged 25 to 39 in good health. The sequencing input was blood. This rearrangement joins TRBV27 to TRBJ2-7, with D hard to call. CDR3 sequence: CASSLTRQDEQYF. CDR3 bases: TGTGCCAGCAGTTTAACAAGACAAGACGAGCAGTACTTC.